A selection of T cell receptor beta chains follows, all from one sample in a study of PD-L1 blockade in urothelial cancer. Sequenced by immunoSEQ multiplex PCR; TCRdb stores in-frame clones only, minus some. The table includes tens of thousands of clones, 90% detected once. The sequenced sample was PBMCs, obtained around atezolizumab (anti-PD-L1) treatment. The receptors were sampled from a man aged 60 to 69 with urothelial cancer. Both conserved end residues are part of each CDR3. Each record gives: J gene, V gene, clone size, D gene, CDR3 protein, CDR3 DNA. D genes are given only for firm matches. A clone size is listed for some rows: how often the clone was seen (once, few, many), or a class if it is expanded.

J: TRBJ2-2; V: TRBV11-2; size: .; D: .; CDR3: CASSSRRGRSTGELFF; DNA: TGTGCCAGCAGCTCCCGAAGAGGGCGATCCACCGGGGAGCTGTTTTTT
J: TRBJ2-5; V: TRBV5-4; size: few; D: TRBD2; CDR3: CASSLGSGGLGETQYF; DNA: TGTGCCAGCAGCTTGGGAAGCGGGGGCCTGGGAGAGACCCAGTACTTC
J: TRBJ2-5; V: TRBV7-2; size: .; D: TRBD2; CDR3: CASSGGSQETQYF; DNA: TGTGCCAGTTCGGGGGGGAGTCAAGAGACCCAGTACTTC
J: TRBJ1-5; V: TRBV6-1; size: .; D: TRBD1; CDR3: CASSVTGISNQPQHF; DNA: TGTGCCAGCAGTGTGACAGGGATTTCCAATCAGCCCCAGCATTTT
J: TRBJ1-5; V: TRBV19; size: .; D: .; CDR3: CASSDRRTQPQHF; DNA: TGTGCCAGTTCCGACAGGCGGACTCAGCCCCAGCATTTT
J: TRBJ1-5; V: TRBV2; size: .; D: .; CDR3: CASSERGRESNQPQHF; DNA: TGTGCCAGCAGTGAAAGGGGCAGGGAAAGCAATCAGCCCCAGCATTTT
J: TRBJ2-1; V: TRBV19; size: .; D: .; CDR3: CASIKTGGNEQFF; DNA: TGTGCCAGTATTAAAACTGGGGGGAATGAGCAGTTCTTC
J: TRBJ2-5; V: TRBV9; size: .; D: .; CDR3: CASSATGFQETQYF; DNA: TGTGCCAGCAGCGCTACAGGGTTCCAAGAGACCCAGTACTTC
J: TRBJ1-6; V: TRBV5-4; size: .; D: .; CDR3: CASSLGGGASYNSPLHF; DNA: TGTGCCAGCAGCTTGGGAGGCGGGGCCTCCTATAATTCACCCCTCCACTTT
J: TRBJ2-3; V: TRBV5-6; size: .; D: TRBD1; CDR3: CASSSRDRYTDTQYF; DNA: TGTGCCAGCAGCTCTCGGGACAGGTACACAGATACGCAGTATTTT
J: TRBJ2-5; V: TRBV2; size: .; D: TRBD1; CDR3: CASETGGETQYF; DNA: TGTGCCAGCGAGACAGGGGGAGAGACCCAGTACTTC
J: TRBJ2-4; V: TRBV23-1; size: .; D: .; CDR3: CASSQSQGESTKNIQYF; DNA: TGCGCCAGCAGTCAATCTCAGGGCGAGTCAACCAAAAACATTCAGTACTTC
J: TRBJ1-2; V: TRBV6-1; size: .; D: .; CDR3: CASSEALTSINYGYTF; DNA: TGTGCCAGCAGTGAAGCGTTAACAAGTATCAACTATGGCTACACCTTC
J: TRBJ2-5; V: TRBV27; size: .; D: .; CDR3: CASSLSNLAGQETQYF; DNA: TGTGCCAGCAGTTTATCGAACCTAGCTGGGCAAGAGACCCAGTACTTC
J: TRBJ1-1; V: TRBV28; size: .; D: .; CDR3: CASSFPAGVGTEAFF; DNA: TGTGCCAGCAGTTTCCCCGCAGGGGTGGGCACTGAAGCTTTCTTT
J: TRBJ1-1; V: TRBV7-2; size: .; D: TRBD1; CDR3: CASSLQGAENTEAFF; DNA: TGTGCCAGCAGCTTACAGGGGGCGGAGAACACTGAAGCTTTCTTT
J: TRBJ1-2; V: TRBV6-1; size: .; D: .; CDR3: CASSVGQGYGYTF; DNA: TGTGCCAGCAGTGTCGGGCAGGGCTATGGCTACACCTTC
J: TRBJ1-2; V: TRBV7-2; size: few; D: .; CDR3: CASSLGRGLGYGYTF; DNA: TGTGCCAGCAGCTTAGGTCGGGGTTTAGGCTATGGCTACACCTTC
J: TRBJ1-2; V: TRBV2; size: .; D: .; CDR3: CASSDPGAEVYGYTF; DNA: TGTGCCAGCAGTGACCCAGGGGCTGAGGTATATGGCTACACCTTC
J: TRBJ1-5; V: TRBV7-2; size: .; D: .; CDR3: CASSLVVSSNQPQHF; DNA: TGTGCCAGCAGCTTAGTGGTCAGTAGCAATCAGCCCCAGCATTTT
J: TRBJ2-3; V: TRBV7-9; size: .; D: TRBD2; CDR3: CASSKSGSGTDTQYF; DNA: TGTGCCAGCAGCAAAAGCGGGAGCGGCACAGATACGCAGTATTTT
J: TRBJ1-6; V: TRBV5-4; size: .; D: .; CDR3: CASSLQTGPNSPLHF; DNA: TGTGCCAGCAGCTTGCAGACAGGACCAAATTCACCCCTCCACTTT
J: TRBJ2-5; V: TRBV30; size: .; D: TRBD1; CDR3: CAWGGQGRQETQYF; DNA: TGTGCCTGGGGGGGACAGGGGCGTCAAGAGACCCAGTACTTC
J: TRBJ1-1; V: TRBV6-5; size: .; D: .; CDR3: CASSLQRNTEAFF; DNA: TGTGCCAGCAGTTTACAGAGAAACACTGAAGCTTTCTTT
J: TRBJ2-3; V: TRBV6-1; size: .; D: .; CDR3: CASSYSGDTQYF; DNA: TGTGCCAGCAGTTATTCCGGGGATACGCAGTATTTT
J: TRBJ1-1; V: TRBV20-1; size: .; D: .; CDR3: CSARTSEAFF; DNA: TGCAGTGCTAGGACATCTGAAGCTTTCTTT
J: TRBJ1-5; V: TRBV7-2; size: .; D: .; CDR3: CASSLIGDQPQHF; DNA: TGTGCCAGCAGCTTAATCGGAGATCAGCCCCAGCATTTT
J: TRBJ2-3; V: TRBV7-3; size: .; D: TRBD2; CDR3: CASSLNRASGGVKDTQYF; DNA: TGTGCCAGCAGCTTAAACCGAGCTAGCGGGGGGGTGAAAGATACGCAGTATTTT
J: TRBJ2-7; V: TRBV19; size: .; D: .; CDR3: CAIGENLCEQYF; DNA: TGTGCCATCGGGGAAAACCTATGCGAGCAGTACTTC
J: TRBJ2-7; V: TRBV9; size: .; D: TRBD2; CDR3: CASSVAGGASGSSYEQYF; DNA: TGTGCCAGCAGCGTAGCGGGGGGTGCCTCGGGATCCTCCTACGAGCAGTACTTC
J: TRBJ1-1; V: TRBV27; size: once; D: TRBD1; CDR3: CASRVTGLNTEAFF; DNA: TGTGCCAGCAGGGTGACAGGGTTGAACACTGAAGCTTTCTTT
J: TRBJ2-7; V: TRBV28; size: .; D: TRBD2; CDR3: CASRSLAGGPYEQYF; DNA: TGTGCCAGCAGGTCACTAGCGGGAGGACCCTACGAGCAGTACTTC
J: TRBJ1-5; V: TRBV23-1; size: .; D: .; CDR3: CASSQSRQGSNQPQHF; DNA: TGCGCCAGCAGTCAATCCCGCCAGGGCAGCAATCAGCCCCAGCATTTT
J: TRBJ2-1; V: TRBV9; size: .; D: .; CDR3: CASSQRGGEYNEQFF; DNA: TGTGCCAGCAGCCAAAGGGGGGGGGAATACAATGAGCAGTTCTTC
J: TRBJ1-2; V: TRBV6-1; size: .; D: .; CDR3: CASSESTALQTYGYTF; DNA: TGTGCCAGCAGTGAATCGACAGCCCTACAAACCTATGGCTACACCTTC
J: TRBJ2-1; V: TRBV20-1; size: .; D: .; CDR3: CSARDFGEQFF; DNA: TGCAGTGCTAGAGATTTCGGTGAGCAGTTCTTC
J: TRBJ2-1; V: TRBV5-6; size: .; D: TRBD2; CDR3: CASSGDLLAGGGNEQFF; DNA: TGTGCCAGCAGTGGCGACTTGCTAGCGGGAGGAGGCAATGAGCAGTTCTTC
J: TRBJ2-5; V: TRBV2; size: .; D: .; CDR3: CASTRTARETQYF; DNA: TGTGCCAGCACCCGTACTGCGCGAGAGACCCAGTACTTC
J: TRBJ2-3; V: TRBV2; size: .; D: .; CDR3: CASLLVGSTDTQYF; DNA: TGTGCCAGCCTCCTAGTTGGTAGCACAGATACGCAGTATTTT
J: TRBJ2-4; V: TRBV5-5; size: .; D: .; CDR3: CASSFEVAKNIQYF; DNA: TGTGCCAGCAGCTTTGAGGTAGCCAAAAACATTCAGTACTTC
J: TRBJ2-2; V: TRBV6-6; size: .; D: .; CDR3: CASRQDGTGELFF; DNA: TGTGCCAGCCGACAGGACGGAACCGGGGAGCTGTTTTTT
J: TRBJ2-1; V: TRBV5-1; size: once; D: .; CDR3: CASSWIGVEFSYNEQFF; DNA: TGCGCCAGCAGCTGGATCGGTGTGGAGTTCTCCTACAATGAGCAGTTCTTC
J: TRBJ1-5; V: TRBV27; size: .; D: .; CDR3: CASSLIRNQPQHF; DNA: TGTGCCAGCAGCCTTATTCGCAATCAGCCCCAGCATTTT
J: TRBJ2-2; V: TRBV11-2; size: once; D: TRBD1; CDR3: CASRATGWHTGELFF; DNA: TGTGCCAGCAGGGCGACAGGGTGGCACACCGGGGAGCTGTTTTTT
J: TRBJ1-2; V: TRBV6-4; size: once; D: TRBD1; CDR3: CASSVTGDGGYTF; DNA: TGTGCCAGCAGTGTGACAGGGGACGGTGGCTACACCTTC
J: TRBJ2-1; V: TRBV4-2; size: .; D: .; CDR3: CASSQEGTGFYNEQFF; DNA: TGTGCCAGCAGCCAAGAGGGAACGGGATTCTACAATGAGCAGTTCTTC
J: TRBJ1-5; V: TRBV7-8; size: .; D: .; CDR3: CASSLWRDNQPQHF; DNA: TGTGCCAGCAGCTTATGGAGGGACAATCAGCCCCAGCATTTT
J: TRBJ1-1; V: TRBV6-5; size: once; D: .; CDR3: CASSYGGYTEAFF; DNA: TGTGCCAGCAGTTACGGGGGGTACACTGAAGCTTTCTTT
J: TRBJ2-7; V: TRBV5-4; size: .; D: TRBD1; CDR3: CASSLGTGVSYEQYF; DNA: TGTGCCAGCAGCTTGGGGACAGGGGTATCCTACGAGCAGTACTTC
J: TRBJ2-5; V: TRBV5-1; size: .; D: TRBD2; CDR3: CASSLAGTSEETQYF; DNA: TGCGCCAGCAGCTTGGCCGGGACTAGTGAAGAGACCCAGTACTTC
J: TRBJ2-2; V: TRBV7-2; size: .; D: TRBD2; CDR3: CASSSPGIRGVGELFF; DNA: TGTGCCAGCAGCTCCCCCGGGATCCGGGGGGTGGGGGAGCTGTTTTTT